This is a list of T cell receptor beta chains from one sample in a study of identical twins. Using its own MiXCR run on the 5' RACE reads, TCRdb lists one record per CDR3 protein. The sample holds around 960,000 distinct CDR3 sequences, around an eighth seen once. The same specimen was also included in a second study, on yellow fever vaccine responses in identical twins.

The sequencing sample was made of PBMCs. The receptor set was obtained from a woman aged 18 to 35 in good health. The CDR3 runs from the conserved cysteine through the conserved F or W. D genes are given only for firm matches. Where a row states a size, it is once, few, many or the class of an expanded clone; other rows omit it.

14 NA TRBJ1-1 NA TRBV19 TGTGCCAGTAGTACCAACCTCATGAACACTGAAGCTTTCTTT CASSTNLMNTEAFF
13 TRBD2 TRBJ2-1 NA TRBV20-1 TGCGGGGGGTTAGCGGGAGGGGGCAATGAGCAGTTCTTC CGGLAGGGNEQFF
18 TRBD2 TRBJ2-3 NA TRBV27 TGTGCCAGCAGCTCTAGACGCCTGGCTAGCGGCTTCACAGATACGCAGTATTTT CASSSRRLASGFTDTQYF
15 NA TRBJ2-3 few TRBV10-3 TGTGCCATCAGTGGGTCCGAGGCAGGGACAGATACGCAGTATTTT CAISGSEAGTDTQYF
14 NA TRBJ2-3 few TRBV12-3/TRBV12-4 TGTGCCAGCAGTTTTCTTCGGGGATCAGATACGCAGTATTTT CASSFLRGSDTQYF
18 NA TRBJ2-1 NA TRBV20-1 TGCAGTGCTAGAGATCGGGTAGGGGCAGCGGAGCTTTACAATGAGCAGTTCTTC CSARDRVGAAELYNEQFF
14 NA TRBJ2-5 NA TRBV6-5 TGTGCCAGCAGTTACTCGGACCAGGTGGAGACCCAGTACTTC CASSYSDQVETQYF
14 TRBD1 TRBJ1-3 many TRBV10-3 TGTGCCAGCGAGCAGGGGGCTTCGGGAAACACCATATATTTT CASEQGASGNTIYF
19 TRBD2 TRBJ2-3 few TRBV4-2 TGTGCCAGCAGCCCAGCGGCCAGCGGGAGGCCAGCAAACACAGATACGCAGTATTTT CASSPAASGRPANTDTQYF
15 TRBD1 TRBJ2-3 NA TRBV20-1 TGCAGTTCATACTCGGACAGGTCCGGGTCGTATACGCAGTATTTT CSSYSDRSGSYTQYF
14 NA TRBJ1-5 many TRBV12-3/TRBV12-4 TGTGCCAGCAGGGGTGAGACGGGCAATCAGCCCCAGCATTTT CASRGETGNQPQHF
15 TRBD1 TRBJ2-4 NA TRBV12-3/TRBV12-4 TGTGCCAGCTTAACAGGGGCCCAAGCCAAAAACATTCAGTACTTC CASLTGAQAKNIQYF
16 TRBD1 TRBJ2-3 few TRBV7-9 TGTGCCAGCAGCTTCACATGGACAGGGGGAACAGATACGCAGTATTTT CASSFTWTGGTDTQYF
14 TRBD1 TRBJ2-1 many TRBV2 TGTGCCAGCAACATACAGGGGGCTTTGGGTGAGCAGTTCTTC CASNIQGALGEQFF
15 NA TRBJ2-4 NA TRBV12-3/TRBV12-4 TGTGCCAGCACCAGGGGAGGGGGGGAAAAAAACATTCAGTACTTC CASTRGGGEKNIQYF
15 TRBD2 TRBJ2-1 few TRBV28 TGTGCCAGCAGTTTAGGTAGCGGGAGGGCCGTAGAGCAGTTCTTC CASSLGSGRAVEQFF
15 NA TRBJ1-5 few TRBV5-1 TGCGCCAGCAGCCCCGGGGCAGGGACGAGTCAGCCCCAGCATTTT CASSPGAGTSQPQHF
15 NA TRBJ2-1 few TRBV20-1 TGCAGTGCTAGAGAGGGACTTCAAGGGGACAGTGAGCAGTTCTTC CSAREGLQGDSEQFF
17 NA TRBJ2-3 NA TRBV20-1 TGCAGTGCTAGAGAGGGTATCTACCGGAATACCCGAGCATCGCAGTATTTT CSAREGIYRNTRASQYF
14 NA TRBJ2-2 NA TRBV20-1 TGCAGTGCTAGAGGCGGGGAGAGCACCGGGGAGCTGTTTTTT CSARGGESTGELFF
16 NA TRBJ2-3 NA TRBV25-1 TGTGCCAGCAGTGTCCCTGAACGGGACCCCACAGATACGCAGTATTTT CASSVPERDPTDTQYF
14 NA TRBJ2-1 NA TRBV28 TGTGCCAGCAGTCGACCCCGGAAAAGCAATGAGCAGTTCTTC CASSRPRKSNEQFF
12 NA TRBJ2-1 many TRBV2 TGTGCCAGCGGTCCAGAGTACAATGAGCAGTTCTTC CASGPEYNEQFF
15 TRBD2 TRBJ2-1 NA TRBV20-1 TGCAGCGGAGGGCTAGCGGGGGTTTCCTACAATGAGCAGTTCTTC CSGGLAGVSYNEQFF
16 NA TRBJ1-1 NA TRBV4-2 TGTGCCAGCAGCCAGGAAGGGGGGGGGCTGAACACTGAAGCTTTCTTT CASSQEGGGLNTEAFF
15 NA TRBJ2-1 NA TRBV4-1 TGCGCCAGCAGCCCCGGCGGGGCGGGTGACAATGAGCAGTTCTTC CASSPGGAGDNEQFF
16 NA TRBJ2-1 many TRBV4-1 TGCGCCAGCAACTCTGGGACCGCAGGAGTAGTCAATGAGCAGTTCTTC CASNSGTAGVVNEQFF
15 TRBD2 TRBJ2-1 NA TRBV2 TGTGCCAGCATTCAGACTAGCGGGAGTGACAATGAGCAGTTCTTC CASIQTSGSDNEQFF
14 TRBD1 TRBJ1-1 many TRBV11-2 TGTGCCAGCAGCACACCCCGGGACAGGGGGCTAGCTTTCTTT CASSTPRDRGLAFF
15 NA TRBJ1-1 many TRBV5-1 TGCGCCAGCAGCCCCCTTGGACGGATGAACACTGAAGCTTTCTTT CASSPLGRMNTEAFF
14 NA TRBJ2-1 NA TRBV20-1 TGCAGTGCTAGAGATCAGTGGGCAGGGACTGAGCAGTTCTTC CSARDQWAGTEQFF
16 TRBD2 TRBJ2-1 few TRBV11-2 TGTGCCAGCAGCCGGAGCCGGGGGGGATCCTACAATGAGCAGTTCTTC CASSRSRGGSYNEQFF
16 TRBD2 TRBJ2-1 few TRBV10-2 TGCGCCAGCAGTGAGGCACTAGCGGGAGAAGGCAATGAGCAGTTCTTC CASSEALAGEGNEQFF
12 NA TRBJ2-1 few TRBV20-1 TGCAGTGCTAGGAGCAGAGGAGATGAGCAGTTCTTC CSARSRGDEQFF
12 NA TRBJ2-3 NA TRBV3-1 TGTGCCAGCAGCCAAGCTGGATATACGCAGTATTTT CASSQAGYTQYF
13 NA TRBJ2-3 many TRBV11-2 TGTGCCAGCAACGACGGTAGCACAGATACGCAGTATTTT CASNDGSTDTQYF
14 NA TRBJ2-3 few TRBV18 TGTGCCAGCTCACCATATCAGGGGCGTGATACGCAGTATTTT CASSPYQGRDTQYF
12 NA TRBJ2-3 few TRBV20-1 TGCAGTGTACCCTCTAGCACAGATACGCAGTATTTT CSVPSSTDTQYF
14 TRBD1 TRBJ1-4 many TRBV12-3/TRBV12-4 TGTGCCAGCAGCACAGGGGTATCACGGGAAAAACTGTTTTTT CASSTGVSREKLFF
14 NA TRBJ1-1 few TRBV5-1 TGCGCCAGCAGCCCCGGGTCGGTTTACACTGAAGCTTTCTTT CASSPGSVYTEAFF
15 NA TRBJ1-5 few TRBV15 TGTGCCACCAGCAGAGATTGGGGGATAGCACAGCCCCAGCATTTT CATSRDWGIAQPQHF
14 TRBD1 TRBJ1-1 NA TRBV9 TGTGCCAGCAGCGTCGCTGGGACAGCCAGAACAGCTTTCTTT CASSVAGTARTAFF
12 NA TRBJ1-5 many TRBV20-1 TGCAGTGCTAGCGAATCGAGTCAGCCCCAGCATTTT CSASESSQPQHF
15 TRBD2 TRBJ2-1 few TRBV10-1 TGCGCCAGCAGTCCCGGGACTAGCGCCCACAATGAGCAGTTCTTC CASSPGTSAHNEQFF
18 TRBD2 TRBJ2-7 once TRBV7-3 TGTGCCAGCACCACCGGGACTAGCGGGAGTCAACGTCGATACGAGCAGTACTTC CASTTGTSGSQRRYEQYF
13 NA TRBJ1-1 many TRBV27 TGTGCCAGCAGCCAGACAGAAAACACTGAAGCTTTCTTT CASSQTENTEAFF
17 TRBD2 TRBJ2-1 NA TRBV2 TGTGCCAGCAGTGTTGGGAGCGGGGGGGTTGTTTACAATGAGCAGTTCTTC CASSVGSGGVVYNEQFF
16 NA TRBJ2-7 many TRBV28 TGTGCCAGCAGTTCCCTGGGTAGCGGAGGCCCCTACGAGCAGTACTTC CASSSLGSGGPYEQYF
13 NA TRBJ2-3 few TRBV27 TGTGCCAGCAGTGACCCAGACACAGATACGCAGTATTTT CASSDPDTDTQYF
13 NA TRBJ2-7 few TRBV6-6 TGTGCCAGCAGTTACGCGAGCTCCTACGAGCAGTACTTC CASSYASSYEQYF